In this sample, the clone carrying this TCR beta chain turned up a few times. Its antigen is not known. The data were produced by immunoSEQ multiplex PCR, yet TCRdb's version contains in-frame clones alone and is incomplete. The sample holds under 200,000 clones, approximately 90% seen once. These data originate in a study of T cell responses to AZD1222 COVID-19 vaccine. The length of the CDR3 is 17 residues. Between the trimmed V and J ends, which lost 4 bases and 0 bases, there was a span of 16 bases. CDR1 SGHVS and CDR2 FNYEAQ come from the germline V gene. The study, taken as a whole, reports: The study found vaccine-associated CD4 TCRs spanning spike, dominant at 160-218 and 743-854. Increases in Spike-specific TCR breadth and depth were seen after two AZD1222 doses.

This TCR was recovered from an adult who received the AZD1222 COVID-19 vaccine. This specimen consisted of peripheral blood, obtained 28 days after the second AZD1222 dose. The chain links TRBV7-6 to TRBJ1-3, with a weak D call TRBD1 (5 bases). CDR3 sequence reads: CASSSLGRGLSGNTIYF. The CDR3 nucleotides read TGTGCCAGCAGCTCCTTGGGCCGGGGACTCTCTGGAAACACCATATATTTT.